This T cell receptor (beta chain) was profiled in a study of blood T cell repertoires in COVID-19. CDR1 and CDR2 (germline): SGHTA, FQGNSA. The CDR3 contains 14 residues. Trimming removed 4 bases from V and 2 bases from J, with 9 bases in between. Using immunoSEQ multiplex PCR, the repertoire was profiled, and TCRdb retains in-frame clones only, with some absent. The sample has under 130,000 clones, about 75% seen once. This clone was detected only once. The chain recombines TRBV7-2 with TRBJ1-5, with D unresolved. This receptor was obtained from a woman between 65 and 79 years old with acute or convalescent COVID-19. Sample: peripheral blood. CDR3 sequence reads: CASSSTRGNQPQHF. CDR3 sequence (DNA): TGTGCCAGCAGCTCAACCCGGGGCAATCAGCCCCAGCATTTT.